One and the same sample provided the 2 T cell receptor beta chains below, sequenced in a study of T-cell reconstitution after alpha-beta-depleted transplantation in children (dated by TCRdb to 2015 to 2016). Library preparation was by PCR. This sample was sequenced with an Illumina HiSeq 2500. TCR libraries were prepared with molecular barcoding, using unique molecular identifiers to normalize TCRbeta repertoire quantification. TCRdb reanalyzed the raw reads on its own, using fastp at Q25 for trimming and MiXCR for clone calling, and kept in-frame beta chains. Rows are combined by CDR3 protein, so each entry shows the most common genes and DNA. A total of some 490,000 distinct CDR3 sequences appear in this sample, 9.5% to 15% of them only once. The top ten clones comprise approximately 5.4% of the sample. The specimen comprised PBMCs from the stem cell graft donor, sampled from the stem cell graft. The receptor source for this set is a human donor who donated a stem cell graft to a child with combined immunodeficiency.

Turning to this clonotype: Just one base apart from a much larger clone, this may be a read error. The genes are TRBV27 and TRBJ2-1, with D possibly matching TRBD2 (6 bases). The germline gives CDR1 MNHEY, CDR2 SMNVEV (reference sequence). V lost 5 bases, J lost 9 bases, and 20 bases lay in between. The CDR3 has 15 amino acids. The CDR3 nucleotides are TGTGCCAGCAGTGACTTTAGCGGAGCTACCACTGAGCAGTTCTTC. Protein product: CASSDFSGATTEQFF.

V gene TRBV11-2 combines with J gene TRBJ2-1, with D maybe TRBD1 (6 bases). Trimming took 5 bases from V and 10 from J, leaving 9 bases between them. The CDR3 sequence is 11 residues long. Per the germline V gene, CDR1 is SGHAT and CDR2 is FQNNGV. CDR3 nucleotide sequence: TGTGCCAGCAGCAAACAGGGAGAGCAGTTCTTC. Protein: CASSKQGEQFF.